This is a list of T cell receptor beta chains from one sample in a study of T cell clones after liver transplantation. Profiling relied on immunoSEQ multiplex PCR, and the TCRdb table lists in-frame clones only, not all of them. There are tens of thousands of clones in the sample; about 88% occur only once, and about 8.5% lies in the top ten. The input for sequencing was CD4+ T cells from blood, taken before liver transplant. These receptors all come from a human donor who received a liver transplant. The CDR3 runs from the conserved cysteine through the conserved F or W. D genes are given only for firm matches. Clone size is shown for a subset of rows, as once, few, many or a class of expanded clone.

J: TRBJ2-7; size: NA; D: TRBD2; V: TRBV7-7; CDR3: CASSQGLAGAYEQYF; DNA: TGTGCTAGCAGCCAAGGGTTAGCGGGAGCCTACGAGCAGTACTTC
J: TRBJ1-1; size: NA; D: NA; V: TRBV11-2; CDR3: CASSSLRGGVNTEAFF; DNA: TGTGCCAGCAGCTCACTAAGGGGGGGGGTGAACACTGAAGCTTTCTTT
J: TRBJ1-1; size: NA; D: NA; V: TRBV19; CDR3: CASSYEGPTEAFF; DNA: TGTGCCAGTAGTTATGAGGGGCCCACTGAAGCTTTCTTT
J: TRBJ2-3; size: NA; D: NA; V: TRBV6-5; CDR3: CASSTHETDTQYF; DNA: TGTGCCAGCAGTACCCACGAGACAGATACGCAGTATTTT
J: TRBJ2-1; size: NA; D: TRBD2; V: TRBV28; CDR3: CASRPPAGGPDEQFF; DNA: TGTGCCAGCAGGCCCCCAGCGGGAGGGCCGGATGAGCAGTTCTTC
J: TRBJ2-1; size: NA; D: TRBD2; V: TRBV2; CDR3: CASKGTSSYNEQFF; DNA: TGTGCCAGCAAGGGGACTAGTTCTTACAATGAGCAGTTCTTC
J: TRBJ2-7; size: NA; D: NA; V: TRBV18; CDR3: CASSPTLHEQDYEQYF; DNA: TGTGCCAGCTCACCGACCCTACACGAACAGGACTACGAGCAGTACTTC
J: TRBJ2-7; size: many; D: NA; V: TRBV6-5; CDR3: CASSYFPPPGQYF; DNA: TGTGCCAGCAGTTACTTTCCGCCTCCGGGGCAGTACTTC
J: TRBJ2-2; size: NA; D: TRBD1; V: TRBV11-2; CDR3: CASSITGGADPGELFF; DNA: TGTGCCAGCAGCATTACAGGGGGCGCTGATCCCGGGGAGCTGTTTTTT
J: TRBJ2-5; size: NA; D: NA; V: TRBV11-2; CDR3: CASSSDLYQETQYF; DNA: TGTGCCAGCAGCTCTGACCTATACCAAGAGACCCAGTACTTC
J: TRBJ2-3; size: NA; D: TRBD2; V: TRBV5-5; CDR3: CASSLRSTFGGITDTQYF; DNA: TGTGCCAGCAGCTTGCGATCCACATTCGGGGGGATCACAGATACGCAGTATTTT
J: TRBJ2-7; size: NA; D: TRBD2; V: TRBV4-1; CDR3: CASSLGLAGGTLYEQYF; DNA: TGCGCCAGCAGCCTGGGACTAGCGGGAGGGACGCTATACGAGCAGTACTTC
J: TRBJ2-2; size: NA; D: TRBD2; V: TRBV4-3; CDR3: CASSQEVGGTTGELFF; DNA: TGCGCCAGCAGCCAAGAGGTGGGAGGGACCACCGGGGAGCTGTTTTTT
J: TRBJ2-1; size: NA; D: NA; V: TRBV30; CDR3: CAWTRLSYNEQFF; DNA: TGTGCCTGGACTCGACTATCCTACAATGAGCAGTTCTTC
J: TRBJ2-3; size: NA; D: NA; V: TRBV2; CDR3: CASSELVSTDTQYF; DNA: TGTGCCAGCAGTGAACTGGTTAGCACAGATACGCAGTATTTT
J: TRBJ1-6; size: many; D: NA; V: TRBV2; CDR3: CASSVVPPKNSPLHF; DNA: TGTGCCAGCAGTGTAGTACCCCCAAAAAATTCACCCCTCCACTTT
J: TRBJ2-3; size: NA; D: TRBD2; V: TRBV30; CDR3: CAWSRGGRLSDTQYF; DNA: TGTGCCTGGAGTCGTGGCGGGAGGCTCTCAGATACGCAGTATTTT
J: TRBJ1-2; size: few; D: TRBD1; V: TRBV6-5; CDR3: CASSLDRESGYTF; DNA: TGTGCCAGCAGTTTGGACAGGGAGAGCGGCTACACCTTC
J: TRBJ2-3; size: NA; D: TRBD2; V: TRBV5-1; CDR3: CASSPAGGADTQYF; DNA: TGCGCCAGCAGCCCCGCGGGGGGGGCAGATACGCAGTATTTT
J: TRBJ1-2; size: NA; D: NA; V: TRBV29-1; CDR3: CSVEDLGASGYTF; DNA: TGCAGCGTTGAAGATCTAGGGGCCAGTGGCTACACCTTC
J: TRBJ1-2; size: NA; D: NA; V: TRBV29-1; CDR3: CSVQLPVGVGGYTF; DNA: TGCAGCGTACAACTACCGGTCGGGGTCGGAGGCTACACCTTC
J: TRBJ1-1; size: medium-sized; D: NA; V: TRBV19; CDR3: CASSVAGDTEAFF; DNA: TGTGCCAGTAGTGTCGCGGGGGACACTGAAGCTTTCTTT
J: TRBJ1-4; size: NA; D: TRBD1; V: TRBV4-2; CDR3: CASSQEGQGHEKLFF; DNA: TGTGCCAGCAGCCAAGAGGGACAGGGTCACGAAAAACTGTTTTTT
J: TRBJ2-1; size: NA; D: NA; V: TRBV4-2; CDR3: CASSQDGTRQFF; DNA: TGTGCCAGCAGCCAAGATGGGACCAGACAGTTCTTC
J: TRBJ2-4; size: once; D: TRBD1; V: TRBV7-2; CDR3: CASSLVLGGGNIQYF; DNA: TGTGCCAGCAGCTTAGTGTTAGGGGGCGGGAACATTCAGTACTTC
J: TRBJ1-4; size: NA; D: NA; V: TRBV6-1; CDR3: CASRVDGGEKLFF; DNA: TGTGCCAGCAGGGTAGACGGGGGGGAAAAACTGTTTTTT
J: TRBJ2-5; size: NA; D: NA; V: TRBV9; CDR3: CASSQVIGGAEETQYF; DNA: TGTGCCAGCAGCCAGGTCATTGGGGGCGCGGAGGAGACCCAGTACTTC
J: TRBJ1-2; size: once; D: NA; V: TRBV5-6; CDR3: CASSLGKAWSYTF; DNA: TGTGCCAGCAGCTTGGGCAAGGCTTGGAGCTACACCTTC
J: TRBJ2-5; size: NA; D: NA; V: TRBV25-1; CDR3: CASSERGYQETQYF; DNA: TGTGCCAGCAGTGAAAGGGGGTACCAAGAGACCCAGTACTTC
J: TRBJ2-3; size: NA; D: TRBD2; V: TRBV28; CDR3: CASSPRRTSNTDTQYF; DNA: TGTGCCAGCAGTCCCCGCCGGACTAGCAACACAGATACGCAGTATTTT
J: TRBJ1-1; size: few; D: NA; V: TRBV19; CDR3: CASTATGLRLGGAFF; DNA: TGTGCCAGTACCGCGACAGGACTCCGCCTTGGGGGAGCTTTCTTT
J: TRBJ1-1; size: NA; D: NA; V: TRBV7-9; CDR3: CASSLRSGPNTEAFF; DNA: TGTGCCAGCAGCTTAAGATCAGGGCCGAACACTGAAGCTTTCTTT
J: TRBJ1-2; size: NA; D: NA; V: TRBV19; CDR3: CASSIGANYGYTF; DNA: TGTGCCAGTAGTATAGGGGCTAACTATGGCTACACCTTC
J: TRBJ2-5; size: NA; D: NA; V: TRBV10-3; CDR3: CAISESGRSQTQYF; DNA: TGTGCCATCAGTGAGTCTGGGAGGAGCCAGACCCAGTACTTC
J: TRBJ2-1; size: NA; D: NA; V: TRBV6-5; CDR3: CASSPRGDAYNEQFF; DNA: TGTGCCAGCAGCCCCCGGGGTGACGCCTACAATGAGCAGTTCTTC
J: TRBJ2-6; size: NA; D: TRBD1; V: TRBV5-6; CDR3: CASRRTGFSGANVLTF; DNA: TGTGCCAGCAGACGGACAGGCTTCTCTGGGGCCAACGTCCTGACTTTC
J: TRBJ2-1; size: NA; D: NA; V: TRBV27; CDR3: CASSTPSAEQFF; DNA: TGTGCCAGCAGTACCCCGTCGGCTGAGCAGTTCTTC
J: TRBJ2-5; size: NA; D: NA; V: TRBV18; CDR3: CASSPRQGEETQYF; DNA: TGTGCCAGCTCACCAAGGCAGGGCGAAGAGACCCAGTACTTC
J: TRBJ1-1; size: NA; D: NA; V: TRBV5-5; CDR3: CASSLGQGSEAFF; DNA: TGTGCCAGCAGCTTGGGCCAGGGCTCCGAAGCTTTCTTT
J: TRBJ2-2; size: NA; D: TRBD1; V: TRBV2; CDR3: CASSLGQGKLFF; DNA: TGTGCCAGCAGCCTGGGACAGGGAAAGCTGTTTTTT
J: TRBJ2-5; size: once; D: NA; V: TRBV7-9; CDR3: CASSPGTQQETQYF; DNA: TGTGCCAGCAGCCCCGGGACACAGCAAGAGACCCAGTACTTC
J: TRBJ1-5; size: few; D: NA; V: TRBV5-1; CDR3: CASSLGSNQPQHF; DNA: TGCGCCAGCAGCTTGGGGAGCAATCAGCCCCAGCATTTT
J: TRBJ1-3; size: NA; D: NA; V: TRBV6-5; CDR3: CASSSASVVGNTIYF; DNA: TGTGCCAGCAGCTCAGCATCGGTGGTTGGAAACACCATATATTTT
J: TRBJ1-5; size: NA; D: NA; V: TRBV6-1; CDR3: CASSVGRGGNQPQHF; DNA: TGTGCCAGCAGTGTTGGCAGAGGGGGTAATCAGCCCCAGCATTTT
J: TRBJ2-7; size: NA; D: NA; V: TRBV21-1; CDR3: CASSPGRGLAGQILSYEQYF; DNA: TGTGCCAGCAGCCCGGGCAGGGGGCTAGCGGGACAAATCTTATCCTACGAGCAGTACTTC
J: TRBJ2-3; size: NA; D: NA; V: TRBV7-6; CDR3: CASSVGGLVDTQYF; DNA: TGTGCCAGCAGCGTTGGAGGGCTCGTAGATACGCAGTATTTT
J: TRBJ2-7; size: NA; D: TRBD2; V: TRBV5-8; CDR3: CASSPRGTSGSYEQYF; DNA: TGTGCCAGCAGCCCCAGGGGGACTAGCGGGAGCTACGAGCAGTACTTC
J: TRBJ2-2; size: NA; D: TRBD1; V: TRBV7-9; CDR3: CASSLKAGTANTGELFF; DNA: TGTGCCAGCAGCCTAAAGGCCGGGACAGCGAACACCGGGGAGCTGTTTTTT
J: TRBJ1-4; size: NA; D: NA; V: TRBV9; CDR3: CASSVGRRSVGNEKLFF; DNA: TGTGCCAGCAGCGTAGGTAGGAGGAGTGTTGGTAATGAAAAACTGTTTTTT
J: TRBJ2-1; size: NA; D: NA; V: TRBV6-6; CDR3: CASSLDGGSSYNEQFF; DNA: TGTGCCAGCAGTTTAGACGGGGGAAGCTCCTACAATGAGCAGTTCTTC
J: TRBJ2-1; size: NA; D: NA; V: TRBV29-1; CDR3: CSVARVYNEQFF; DNA: TGCAGCGTTGCTCGAGTCTACAATGAGCAGTTCTTC
J: TRBJ1-1; size: NA; D: NA; V: TRBV18; CDR3: CASSSMVGPGSGGTEAFF; DNA: TGTGCCAGCTCATCAATGGTGGGCCCCGGTTCGGGTGGCACTGAAGCTTTCTTT
J: TRBJ1-5; size: NA; D: NA; V: TRBV6-6; CDR3: CASSKQGSNQPQHF; DNA: TGTGCCAGCAGTAAACAGGGTAGCAATCAGCCCCAGCATTTT
J: TRBJ2-3; size: NA; D: NA; V: TRBV5-1; CDR3: CASSLSRTDTQYF; DNA: TGCGCCAGCAGCTTATCCAGAACAGATACGCAGTATTTT